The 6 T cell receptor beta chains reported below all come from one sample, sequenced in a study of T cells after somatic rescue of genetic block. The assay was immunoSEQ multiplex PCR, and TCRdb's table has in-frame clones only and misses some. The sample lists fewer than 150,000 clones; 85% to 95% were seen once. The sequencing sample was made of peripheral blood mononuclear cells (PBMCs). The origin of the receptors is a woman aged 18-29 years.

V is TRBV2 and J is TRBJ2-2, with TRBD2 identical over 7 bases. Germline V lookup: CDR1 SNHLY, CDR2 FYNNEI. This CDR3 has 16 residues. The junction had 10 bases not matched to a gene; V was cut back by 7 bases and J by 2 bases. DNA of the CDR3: TGTGCCAGCATGCATGGCAGCGGGGCCAACACCGGGGAGCTGTTTTTT. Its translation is CASMHGSGANTGELFF.

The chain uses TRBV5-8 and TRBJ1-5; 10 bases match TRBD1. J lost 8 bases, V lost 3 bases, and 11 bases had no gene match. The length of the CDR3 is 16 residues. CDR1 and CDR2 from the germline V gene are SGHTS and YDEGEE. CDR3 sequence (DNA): TGTGCCAGCAGCTCCGGGACAGGGGCCCCAAGGGAGCCCCAGCATTTT. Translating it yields CASSSGTGAPREPQHF.

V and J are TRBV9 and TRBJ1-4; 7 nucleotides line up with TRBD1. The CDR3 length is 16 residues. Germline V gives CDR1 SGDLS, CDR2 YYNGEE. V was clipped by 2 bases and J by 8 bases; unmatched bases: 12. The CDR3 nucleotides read TGTGCCAGCAGCGTCCGAGGAGGGGGCTTAGGCGAAAAACTGTTTTTT. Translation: CASSVRGGGLGEKLFF.

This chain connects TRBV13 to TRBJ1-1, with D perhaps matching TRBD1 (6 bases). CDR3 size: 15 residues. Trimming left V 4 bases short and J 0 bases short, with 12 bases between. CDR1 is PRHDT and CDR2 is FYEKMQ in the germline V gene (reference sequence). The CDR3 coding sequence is TGTGCCAGCAGCTCATCAGGGGCCATGAACACTGAAGCTTTCTTT. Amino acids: CASSSSGAMNTEAFF.

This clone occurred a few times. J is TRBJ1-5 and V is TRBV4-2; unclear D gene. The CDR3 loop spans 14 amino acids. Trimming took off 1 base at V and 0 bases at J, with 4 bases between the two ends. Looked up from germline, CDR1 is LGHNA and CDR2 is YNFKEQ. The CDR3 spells CASSQASSNQPQHF. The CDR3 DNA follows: TGTGCCAGCAGCCAAGCCAGTAGCAATCAGCCCCAGCATTTT.

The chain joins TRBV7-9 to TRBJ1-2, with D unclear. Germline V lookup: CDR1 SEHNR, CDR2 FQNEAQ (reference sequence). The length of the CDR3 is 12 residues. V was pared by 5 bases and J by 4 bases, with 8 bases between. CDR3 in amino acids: CASSTDTYGYTF. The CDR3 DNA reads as TGTGCCAGCAGCACAGATACCTATGGCTACACCTTC.